This T cell receptor (beta chain) derives from a study of shared clonotypes between healthy human individuals. CDR1 and CDR2 (germline): MNHEY, SMNVEV (reference sequence). The length of the CDR3 is 15 residues. V was pared by 2 bases and J by 6 bases, with 16 bases between. CD45RO-negative cells were positively selected for CCR7, leaving out terminally differentiated effector memory CD45RA+ cells. Study-wide results and caveats: Investigators collected only blood, and repertoires in tissues likely differ.

Per sorted-subset replicate PCR, input was approximately 0.2 ug DNA, representing roughly 29,000 T cell genomes. TCRdb's table, derived via immunoSEQ multiplex PCR, lists solely in-frame clones and lacks some. The data show some 600,000 clones, approximately 96% seen once. About this clone: What it binds is not known.

Source material: naive CD8+ T cells sorted from blood. This clonotype was obtained from a woman in her thirties in good health. The V gene is TRBV27, the J gene TRBJ2-5; D not certain. The CDR3 sequence: CASSLLRHEKQTQYF. Written as DNA, the CDR3 is TGTGCCAGCAGTTTACTTAGACACGAGAAACAGACCCAGTACTTC.